One and the same sample provided the 28 T cell receptor beta chains below, sequenced in a study of T cell responses to AZD1222 COVID-19 vaccine. Assay used: immunoSEQ multiplex PCR; TCRdb lists only in-frame clones, some missing. The data show 95,000 to 150,000 clones, over 75% seen once. This specimen was peripheral blood, taken on day 0 of AZD1222 vaccination. The receptors come from an adult in good health.

The chain employs TRBV5-6 and TRBJ2-7; TRBD2 might be the D (5 bases). The CDR3 is made up of 14 amino acids. Germline V gives CDR1 SGHDT, CDR2 YYEEEE. V was pared by 5 bases and J by 4 bases, with 16 bases between. CDR3 in amino acids: CASSPWGVSYEQYF. In DNA, the CDR3 is TGTGCCAGCAGTCCCTGGGGAGTGTCGTACGAGCAGTACTTC.

The J gene is TRBJ2-2, the V gene TRBV11-3, with no clear D. V lost 6 bases and J lost 4, with 6 bases in between. Germline CDR1 SGHNT, CDR2 YENEEA. This CDR3 has 12 residues. CDR3 in amino acids: CASSRLTGELFF. The CDR3 DNA reads TGTGCCAGCAGTCGCCTCACCGGGGAGCTGTTTTTT.

The chain combines TRBV9 with TRBJ1-1; D perhaps matches TRBD1 (5 bases). V gave up 2 bases and J gave up 0 bases, with 14 bases separating them. CDR1 and CDR2 (germline): SGDLS, YYNGEE. This CDR3 contains 16 residues. The CDR3: CASSVLTVRMNTEAFF. Here the CDR3 DNA reads TGTGCCAGCAGCGTTTTGACAGTAAGAATGAACACTGAAGCTTTCTTT.

The V and J genes are TRBV11-2 and TRBJ2-7; 9 positions match TRBD2. Germline V gene data show CDR1 as SGHAT and CDR2 as FQNNGV. This CDR3 has 15 amino acids. The V segment lost 5 bases and the J segment 3 bases; nucleotides outside the gene matches: 8. The CDR3 bases are TGTGCCAGCAGCCAAGCTCTAGCGGGGCTCTACGAGCAGTACTTC. Translated: CASSQALAGLYEQYF.

About this clone: No conserved phenylalanine or tryptophan is present at the end of the CDR3, so a read error is the likely explanation. No DNA is shown, since the ends of the CDR3 on it are uncertain; the CDR3 is the one TCRdb lists. This sequence joins TRBV6-5 and TRBJ1-4. The germline CDR1 and CDR2 sequences are MNHEY and SVGAGI. From its first to its last residue, the CDR3 has 11 amino acids. CDR3 protein: CASSHWLGGFI.

The table lists this clone with a few counts. V is TRBV21-1 and J is TRBJ1-1; TRBD1, as called in the table, went unchecked against the DNA. TRBV21-1 corresponds to a pseudogene. CDR3 size: 19 residues. The CDR3 sequence is CASSKSQFPRGRSDTEAFF. The CDR3 DNA reads as TGTGCCAGCAGCAAAAGCCAATTCCCCAGGGGGCGGTCGGACACTGAAGCTTTCTTT.

J is TRBJ2-7 and V is TRBV5-5; D is perhaps TRBD1 (5 bases). Germline V gives CDR1 SGHKS, CDR2 YYEKEE (reference sequence). The CDR3 spans 13 residues. V was trimmed by 1 base and J by 3 bases, leaving 8 bases between them. As DNA, the CDR3 is TGTGCCAGCAGCTTGTCAGGGCTCTACGAGCAGTACTTC. Translation: CASSLSGLYEQYF.

A single count supports this clone. The rearrangement joins TRBV11-3 to TRBJ1-5, with 7 bases aligning to TRBD1. This CDR3 has 14 amino acids. The germline V gene has CDR1 SGHNT and CDR2 YENEEA. With 4 bases clipped from V and 3 bases from J, the junction kept 3 bases outside the gene matches. CDR3 residues: CASSYDRANQPQHF. Here the CDR3 DNA reads TGTGCCAGCAGCTACGACAGGGCCAATCAGCCCCAGCATTTT. Based on the CDR3 plus reference TRBV11-3 and TRBJ1-5, the full variable domain is EAGVVQSPRYKIIEKKQPVAFWCNPISGHNTLYWYLQNLGQGPELLIRYENEEAVDDSQLPKDRFSAERLKGVDSTLKIQPAELGDSAVYLCASSYDRANQPQHFGDGTRLSIL.

This clone has just one count. The CDR3 DNA is TGTGCCACCAGTGATCTGGGACAGGGGTCCACCGGGGAGCTGTTTTTT. It specifies CATSDLGQGSTGELFF. The V call is TRBV24-1, the J call TRBJ2-2, with TRBD1 matching 10 bases. Looked up from germline, CDR1 is KGHDR and CDR2 is SFDVKD. CDR3 length: 16 residues. J was trimmed by 4 bases and V by 3 bases; bases with no gene match: 4.

The chain links TRBV4-1 to TRBJ1-6, with TRBD1 matching 9 bases. From germline, CDR1 is MGHRA and CDR2 YSYEKL. The trim removed 3 bases at V and 8 bases at J, leaving 11 bases unmatched. This CDR3 spans 17 amino acids. The chain's CDR3 is CASSHPGTGMDDSPLHF. The CDR3 DNA reads TGCGCCAGCAGCCATCCCGGGACAGGGATGGACGATTCACCCCTCCACTTT.

The chain joins TRBV5-1 to TRBJ2-5; 10 bases fit TRBD2. The CDR3 length is 15 residues. Trimming at V came to 3 bases and at J to 5 bases, leaving 7 bases not matched to a gene. Germline lookup yields CDR1 SGHRS and CDR2 YFSETQ. CDR3 in DNA: TGCGCCAGCAGCTCAACTAGCGGGGAGGGGGAGACCCAGTACTTC. It encodes CASSSTSGEGETQYF.

This chain links TRBV30 with TRBJ2-7, with 9 bases matching TRBD2. This CDR3 is built from 16 residues. The germline V gene encodes CDR1 GTSNPN and CDR2 SVGIG (reference sequence). V was pared by 4 bases and J by 6 bases, with 16 bases of the junction left unmatched. DNA for the CDR3: TGTGCCTGGATGGTTTTCGGCGGGAGGGCCACTAGCGAGCAGTACTTC. Its protein product is CAWMVFGGRATSEQYF.

The J gene is TRBJ1-1, the V gene TRBV5-5; D may be TRBD1 (5 bases). V was trimmed by 6 bases and J by 5 bases, leaving 23 bases between them. Germline CDR1 and CDR2: SGHKS and YYEKEE (reference sequence). This CDR3 is 16 amino acids long. The CDR3 coding sequence is TGTGCCAGCACCATTTGGGTGGGAGAGGGGAAAACTGAAGCTTTCTTT. The encoded protein is CASTIWVGEGKTEAFF.

The chain has TRBV28 and TRBJ2-6; 8 nucleotides agree with TRBD1. The CDR3 totals 18 residues. Germline V lookup: CDR1 MDHEN, CDR2 SYDVKM. The V gene end was trimmed by 3 bases and the J gene end by 4 bases; junction bases not matched to a gene: 11. The CDR3: CASSFLTGGLAGANVLTF. The CDR3 DNA follows: TGTGCCAGCAGTTTTCTCACAGGGGGTCTGGCCGGGGCCAACGTCCTGACTTTC.

J is TRBJ1-2 and V is TRBV30; D remains ambiguous. This CDR3 spans 12 amino acids. With 5 bases removed from V and 8 bases from J, the gap between germline ends came to 15 bases. From germline, CDR1 is GTSNPN and CDR2 SVGIG (reference sequence). Here the CDR3 reads CAWALAVGGYTF. In DNA, the CDR3 is TGTGCCTGGGCCTTGGCGGTTGGGGGCTACACCTTC.

V usage is TRBV5-4 and J usage is TRBJ1-2; the D is unclear. The V gene lost 5 bases and the J gene lost 4 bases, with 12 bases spanning the gap. This CDR3 is built from 13 residues. The germline CDR1 and CDR2 sequences are SGHNT and YYREEE (reference sequence). The CDR3 region has the DNA TGTGCCAGCAGGAGCCCCGGGATCTATGGCTACACCTTC. Protein: CASRSPGIYGYTF.

This clone showed up just a few times. This chain uses TRBV3-1 (or the pseudogene TRBV3-2) with TRBJ1-2, with D unresolved. There are 14 residues in the CDR3. Germline values: CDR1 LGHDT, CDR2 YNNKEL (reference sequence). With 0 bases removed from V and 6 bases from J, the gap between germline ends came to 11 bases. Here the CDR3 DNA reads TGTGCCAGCAGCCAAGATCAAGGGTTAGATGGCTACACCTTC. As protein: CASSQDQGLDGYTF.

The J gene is TRBJ1-2, the V gene TRBV7-3, with TRBD1 matching 9 bases. The CDR3 covers 13 residues. Germline CDR1 reads SGHTA; CDR2 reads FQGTGA. V shed 4 bases, J shed 6 bases, and the junction held 3 bases outside the gene matches. CDR3 in DNA: TGTGCCAGCAGCTACGACAGGGGGAATGGCTACACCTTC. Protein sequence: CASSYDRGNGYTF.

V and J are TRBV5-1 and TRBJ1-2; D perhaps matches TRBD1 (6 bases). V was trimmed by 3 bases and J by 6 bases, leaving 12 bases between them. There are 13 residues in the CDR3. Germline V CDR1 and CDR2: SGHRS, YFSETQ. In DNA, the CDR3 is TGCGCCAGCAGCTCTCAGGGGACGAATGGCTACACCTTC. Amino acids: CASSSQGTNGYTF.

The gene calls are TRBV30 and TRBJ1-1; no firm D call. Trimming removed 5 bases at V and 4 bases at J, with 11 bases between. Germline assignment: CDR1 GTSNPN and CDR2 SVGIG (reference sequence). The CDR3 runs to 12 residues. CDR3 protein: CAWGNRGTEAFF. CDR3 nucleotides: TGTGCCTGGGGAAACCGGGGCACTGAAGCTTTCTTT.

The V call is TRBV4-2, the J call TRBJ2-3; 8 positions match TRBD2. After removal of 1 base from V and 3 bases from J, the junction contained 9 bases not matched to a gene. The CDR3 extends over 17 amino acids. The germline gives CDR1 LGHNA, CDR2 YNFKEQ. CDR3 nucleotides: TGTGCCAGCAGCCAAGCGGCCCTCGGGAGGGGAACAGATACGCAGTATTTT. This codes for CASSQAALGRGTDTQYF.

V and J are TRBV19 and TRBJ1-1; D may be TRBD1 (6 bases). The CDR3 is made up of 13 amino acids. CDR1 and CDR2 from the germline V gene are LNHDA and SQIVND (reference sequence). V was trimmed by 4 bases and J by 1 base, leaving 7 bases between them. As DNA, the CDR3 is TGTGCCAGTAGTAGGGACACGAACACTGAAGCTTTCTTT. It yields the protein CASSRDTNTEAFF.

The gene calls are TRBV12-3 or TRBV12-4 and TRBJ2-1, with TRBD2 matching 8 bases. The CDR3 has 13 residues. Losses at the gene ends were 5 bases for V and 7 bases for J; bases not matched to a gene: 4. For the CDR3, the DNA is TGTGCCAGCAGTCGGGAGGGGGAGAATGAGCAGTTCTTC. Translated, it gives CASSREGENEQFF.

This clone has a single count. V is TRBV24-1 and J is TRBJ1-5; a possible D gene is TRBD1 (5 bases). V was shortened by 9 bases and J by 2 bases, with 16 bases between the two germline ends. Germline-derived CDR1 and CDR2 are KGHDR and SFDVKD. This CDR3 is built from 15 residues. This CDR3 reads CATFCQGTGNQPQHF. The CDR3 nucleotides read TGTGCCACCTTTTGTCAGGGAACCGGCAATCAGCCCCAGCATTTT.

The chain employs TRBV7-9 and TRBJ1-6, with no clear D. This CDR3 comprises 17 residues. Germline V gives CDR1 SEHNR, CDR2 FQNEAQ (reference sequence). Trimming pared 5 bases from V and 0 bases from J, leaving 14 bases between. DNA of the CDR3: TGTGCCAGCAGCCGGGCCACAGCGAGCTCCTATAATTCACCCCTCCACTTT. Translation: CASSRATASSYNSPLHF.

The rearrangement uses TRBV7-2 and TRBJ1-2; D is unclear. The V end was cut by 3 bases, the J end by 8 bases, with 16 bases between. The CDR3 length is 14 residues. The germline V gene encodes CDR1 SGHTA and CDR2 FQGNSA. CDR3 sequence: CASSLEDSVGGYTF. The CDR3 nucleotides are TGTGCCAGCAGCTTGGAGGATTCAGTCGGGGGCTACACCTTC. Filled out from reference TRBV7-2 and TRBJ1-2, the complete variable domain reads GAGVSQSPSNKVTEKGKDVELRCDPISGHTALYWYRQSLGQGLEFLIYFQGNSAPDKSGLPSDRFSAERTGGSVSTLTIQRTQQEDSAVYLCASSLEDSVGGYTFGSGTRLTVV.

The chain combines TRBV18 with TRBJ1-5; 7 bases are shared with TRBD1. The J segment lost 0 bases and the V segment lost 5 bases, leaving 7 bases of the junction unmatched. CDR1 KGHSH and CDR2 LQKENI come from the germline V gene. The CDR3 loop spans 16 amino acids. CDR3 sequence: CASSAGTEDSNQPQHF. DNA of the CDR3: TGTGCCAGCTCAGCCGGGACAGAGGATAGCAATCAGCCCCAGCATTTT. Full variable domain (remainder filled in from reference TRBV18 and TRBJ1-5): NAGVMQNPRHLVRRRGQEARLRCSPMKGHSHVYWYRQLPEEGLKFMVYLQKENIIDESGMPKERFSAEFPKEGPSILRIQQVVRGDSAAYFCASSAGTEDSNQPQHFGDGTRLSIL.

V and J are TRBV4-1 and TRBJ1-2; TRBD1 matches at 10 bases. The CDR3 length is 16 residues. Germline V gene sequence: CDR1 MGHRA, CDR2 YSYEKL. V shed 0 bases and J 4 bases; nucleotides not matched to a gene: 5. CDR3 sequence reads: CASSQDRGQGSYGYTF. The CDR3 bases are TGCGCCAGCAGCCAAGACCGGGGACAGGGGAGCTATGGCTACACCTTC.